This TCR beta chain comes out of a study of T cell changes during pregnancy in multiple sclerosis. Assay: immunoSEQ multiplex PCR; the TCRdb copy retains only in-frame clones and omits some. The sample contains about 48,000 clones, around 92% of which appear only once. Sequencing was performed on CD4+ T cells from peripheral blood mononuclear cells, taken in the second trimester of pregnancy. This sequence was found in a female donor in good health, enrolled as a control in a pregnancy study.

This chain's CDR3 is CASSYRTGGDRYGYTF. The DNA of the CDR3 is TGTGCCAGCAGTTACAGGACAGGAGGGGATCGGTATGGCTACACCTTC. V is TRBV6-5 and J is TRBJ1-2; 7 bases map to TRBD1. Looked up from germline, CDR1 is MNHEY and CDR2 is SVGAGI. CDR3 length: 16 amino acids. Germline trimming cut 2 bases from V and 5 bases from J; bases unmatched to any gene: 11.